The source of this T cell receptor (beta chain) is a study of post-analysis software for immune sequencing data. Study-wide context: Recorded subtypes: relapsing-remitting, secondary progressive, progressive-relapsing; some patients unannotated.

V lost 3 bases and J lost 5; bases outside the gene matches: 11. The CDR3 covers 15 residues. The germline V gene encodes CDR1 DFQATT and CDR2 SNEGSKA (reference sequence). A note on this clonotype: The antigen remains unidentified.

The study, taken as a whole, reports: Comparison of patients with controls showed about 5 TRBV segments more frequent in patients, TRBV5-6, TRBV5-1 and TRBV20-1 among them. Compared with controls, patients showed significantly lower normalized Chao1 diversity.

Included in the TCR beta cDNA libraries were unique molecular identifiers. TCRdb redid the calling of the PCR reads with MiXCR, one entry per CDR3 protein. This sample carries roughly 580,000 distinct CDR3 sequences, 44% of them seen once, and the ten largest clones take under 2%. The rearrangement uses TRBV20-1 and TRBJ1-1; 8 bases fit TRBD1. This receptor was identified in a girl between 5 and 17 years old with multiple sclerosis. Sequencing was performed on blood. In nucleotides, the CDR3 is TGCAGTGCTAGGAGGCCTGGACAGGGTATTACTGAAGCTTTCTTT. Residues: CSARRPGQGITEAFF.